Listed here is a single T cell receptor beta chain. What it recognizes is unknown. These data belong to a study of CD8 T cells in ankylosing spondylitis. Overall study results and limits: Reports say disease-linked clones showed up significantly more in matched ankylosing spondylitis synovial fluid. Apparently characteristic of ankylosing spondylitis blood was a TCR beta motif (under ten highly homologous variants). Relatively rare in peripheral blood, disease-linked clones were also CD8+. Both synovial fluid and blood in reactive arthritis had previously been reported to carry some motif variants.

The germline V gene has CDR1 MGHRA and CDR2 YSYEKL. V gave up 6 bases and J gave up 0 bases, with 7 bases separating them. The CDR3 contains 13 residues. TCR beta libraries were made by quantitative 5'-RACE with molecular barcodes. TCRdb re-analysed the 5' RACE reads in MiXCR, keeping a single row per CDR3 protein. The sample carries over 700,000 distinct CDR3 sequences, roughly 19% recorded once. The chain links TRBV4-1 to TRBJ2-3; D is ambiguous. The clonotype was recovered from a male donor with ankylosing spondylitis. Sequencing used blood, either unsorted or a sorted T cell fraction (not recorded which). Here the CDR3 DNA reads TGCGCCAGCAGGGAATCTAGCACAGATACGCAGTATTTT. Encoded protein: CASRESSTDTQYF.